The 3 T cell receptor beta chains in this list originate from one sample, sequenced in a study of tumor-infiltrating lymphocytes in primary liver carcinoma. TCR beta cDNA came from approximately 540 ng total RNA, primed with a constant-region primer. Sequencing libraries for TCR beta derived from three nested multiplex PCR rounds that used slightly modified ARM-PCR. A C-beta reverse primer and TRBV1-TRBV30 forward primers served in each of the first two PCR rounds, at roughly 10 cycles apiece. MiXCR, run by TCRdb on the multiplex PCR reads, gives a single entry per CDR3 protein. The table lists about 310,000 distinct CDR3 sequences, 45% to 70% of them singletons. Researchers drew blood RNA from unsorted whole blood and extracted germline DNA as well. Material for sequencing was peripheral blood. The receptor source for this set is a woman aged 30 to 39 with primary liver carcinoma and hepatitis B virus infection.

CDR3 DNA: TGTGCCAGCTATTCGGACCGCCTGAATCAGCCCCAGCATTTT. Translated: CASYSDRLNQPQHF. The V gene is TRBV6-2 or TRBV6-3, the J gene TRBJ1-5; D is undetermined. The CDR3 consists of 14 residues. Trimming stripped 8 bases from V and 4 bases from J, with 15 bases between. Per germline, CDR1 MNHEY and CDR2 SVGEGT.

The chain joins TRBV6-5 to TRBJ2-1; no definite D call. V was clipped by 6 bases and J by 2 bases, with 11 bases between them. This CDR3 comprises 14 residues. CDR1 and CDR2 (germline): MNHEY, SVGAGI. CDR3 in DNA: TGTGCCAGCAGCCTCTCTGGAGCCTACAATGAGCAGTTCTTC. This codes for CASSLSGAYNEQFF.

With regard to this clonotype: A much larger clone sits a single nucleotide away, making a read error possible. The chain couples TRBV4-2 to TRBJ1-1; D might be TRBD1 (5 bases). The V and J ends lost 1 base and 5 bases respectively, with 14 bases between them. CDR1 LGHNA and CDR2 YNFKEQ come from the germline V gene. This CDR3 comprises 15 residues. The chain's CDR3 is CASSQVFGTGTEAFF. The CDR3 DNA reads TGTGCCAGCAGCCAAGTTTTCGGGACCGGGACTGAAGCTTTCTTT.